This TCR beta chain was sequenced for a study of shared clonotypes between healthy human individuals. Study information: Samples came from a couple of female and a few male donors aged 18 to 49.

V was pared by 2 bases and J by 4 bases, with 14 bases between. Germline CDR1 and CDR2: MDHEN and SYDVKM. The CDR3 extends over 15 amino acids. Generated by immunoSEQ multiplex PCR, the TCRdb table keeps only in-frame clones and is missing some. The table includes hundreds of thousands of clones, around 77% detected once. Sequenced material: PBMCs. The chain couples TRBV28 to TRBJ1-2; D remains ambiguous. The sequence derives from a woman aged 40 to 50 in good health. Some clones in this sample may be carry-over from other donors' samples. The CDR3 nucleotides read TGTGCCAGCAGTTTAAGATTGGGAGATAGCTATGGCTACACCTTC. Protein: CASSLRLGDSYGYTF.